This T cell receptor (beta chain) came from a study of blood T cell repertoires in COVID-19. Study details: The study drew acute and convalescent COVID-19 samples from the United States, Italy and Spain.

The CDR3 runs 11 residues. CDR1 and CDR2 from the germline V gene are SNHLY and FYNNEI. Notes on this clone: An end of the junction differs from the germline gene, which may be a read error.

Assay used: immunoSEQ multiplex PCR; TCRdb lists only in-frame clones, some missing. There are about 120,000 clones in the sample; about four fifths occur only once, and under 11% lies in the top ten. The sequencing sample was made of peripheral blood. This sequence originates from a human donor in a cohort sampled during active COVID-19. The V gene is TRBV2, the J gene TRBJ2-5; possibly TRBD1 for D (5 bases). The CDR3 DNA reads as TGTGCCAGCAGTGTTGGGCAGGGCGAGAACTTC. Amino acid sequence: CASSVGQGENF.